Presented here are 3 T cell receptor beta chains from one specimen sequenced in a study of shared clonotypes between healthy human individuals. Clones were read by immunoSEQ multiplex PCR, and TCRdb kept only the in-frame ones, dropping some. The sample records some 580,000 clones, 97% being singletons. Sequences were obtained from naive CD4+ T cells sorted from blood. Subset of the sample: CD45RA+ positively selected. These receptors came from a woman in her twenties or thirties in good health.

This clone has just one count. This sequence joins TRBV2 and TRBJ1-1, with D tentatively TRBD1 (5 bases). Trimming removed 7 bases from V and 3 bases from J, with 12 bases in between. The CDR3 extends over 13 amino acids. The V gene's germline CDR1 is SNHLY and CDR2 FYNNEI. CDR3 sequence reads: CASNAWGDTEAFF. In nucleotides, the CDR3 is TGTGCCAGCAATGCCTGGGGGGACACTGAAGCTTTCTTT.

This clone was observed a single time. In nucleotides, the CDR3 is TGTGCCAGCAGCTTAGTAGCGGGGGGCTACACCTTC. Its translation is CASSLVAGGYTF. The chain links TRBV7-8 to TRBJ1-2; unclear D gene. This CDR3 has 12 amino acids. V was cut by 1 base and J by 8 bases, with 8 bases left in between. In germline, CDR1 is SGHVS, CDR2 FQNEAQ.

This clone occurred a few times. The sample contains more than one DNA sequence encoding this CDR3. The gene calls are TRBV5-1 and TRBJ1-1; D is unclear. The CDR3 spans 13 residues. Germline CDR1 is SGHRS and CDR2 is YFSETQ. With 0 bases removed from V and 0 bases from J, the gap between germline ends came to 3 bases. The CDR3 bases are TGCGCCAGCAGCTTGGGGCTGAACACTGAAGCTTTCTTT. Its translation is CASSLGLNTEAFF.